The 7 T cell receptor beta chains below were found in one sample sequenced in a study of regulatory T cells in long-lasting Graves disease. The time point was: newly diagnosed GD, antithyroid drugs for less than 3 months. From RNA extracted from PBMCs, the TCR library was made. The authors built TCR beta libraries using iRepertoire HTBI primers and Arm-PCR of CDR3 regions. TCRdb redid the calling of the multiplex PCR reads with MiXCR, one entry per CDR3 protein. The data contain 400,000 to 500,000 distinct CDR3 sequences, about 14% of them singletons. This sample also appeared in a second study, on T cells in Graves' hyperthyroidism and ophthalmopathy.

Sample: peripheral blood mononuclear cells (PBMCs), taken at new diagnosis, from a patient treated with antithyroid drugs. These receptors came from a woman aged 45 to 65 with Graves disease.

This clonotype was detected ten times or more. The chain has TRBV6-1 and TRBJ2-7; D gene uncertain. The CDR3 runs 16 residues. Trimming shortened V by 3 bases and J by 2 bases, and 17 bases separated the two germline ends. The germline V gene has CDR1 MNHNS and CDR2 SASEGT. The CDR3 sequence is CASSDLYLLEPYEQYF. The CDR3 coding sequence is TGTGCCAGCAGTGATTTGTATTTGCTGGAGCCCTACGAGCAGTACTTC.

This clonotype was seen many times. The chain has TRBV20-1 and TRBJ2-1; no firm D call. V was clipped by 0 bases and J by 7 bases, with 16 bases between them. From germline, CDR1 is DFQATT and CDR2 SNEGSKA (reference sequence). The CDR3 loop spans 15 amino acids. CDR3 nucleotide sequence: TGCAGTGCTAGAGAACCTACGGCGGTTTTAAATGAGCAGTTCTTC. Its protein is CSAREPTAVLNEQFF.

The J gene is TRBJ1-3, the V gene TRBV3-1, with D hard to call. This CDR3 region has 15 residues. Between the trimmed V and J ends, which lost 3 bases and 4 bases, there was a span of 13 bases. Germline V gene lookup returns CDR1 LGHDT and CDR2 YNNKEL (reference sequence). CDR3 sequence: CASSHPEGHGNTIYF. CDR3 DNA sequence: TGTGCCAGCAGCCACCCCGAGGGCCACGGAAACACCATATATTTT.

This clonotype was counted at least ten times. V is TRBV2 and J is TRBJ2-5, with D maybe TRBD2 (5 bases). The ends were cut back, 1 base at V and 2 bases at J, with 8 bases in the middle. The CDR3 runs 14 residues. Germline V gene data show CDR1 as SNHLY and CDR2 as FYNNEI. CDR3 sequence reads: CASSEGRGQETQYF. The CDR3 bases are TGTGCCAGCAGTGAAGGACGAGGGCAAGAGACCCAGTACTTC.

This clonotype was seen more than once but under ten times. The V gene is TRBV10-3, the J gene TRBJ2-2; the D gene is possibly TRBD2 (6 bases). Trimming cost V 6 bases and J 5 bases, with 13 bases left between them. The CDR3 is made up of 14 amino acids. CDR1 ENHRY and CDR2 SYGVKD come from the germline V gene. This chain's CDR3 is CAIRTGARTGELFF. The CDR3 DNA reads TGTGCCATCAGGACGGGAGCAAGGACCGGGGAGCTGTTTTTT.

This clonotype was counted many times. This chain connects TRBV6-9 to TRBJ2-7, with D possibly matching TRBD2 (6 bases). Deletions cut 3 bases from V and 6 bases from J, with 12 bases between. This CDR3 has 13 residues. CDR1 and CDR2 from the germline V gene are MNHGY and SVAAGI. DNA of the CDR3: TGTGCCAGCAGTTACGTTCCAGCGGGCGAGCAGTACTTC. It is translated as CASSYVPAGEQYF.

This clonotype was recorded many times. This CDR3 reads CASSTTGTYNSPLHF. CDR3 DNA: TGTGCCAGCAGCACGACAGGGACCTATAATTCACCCCTCCACTTT. The J gene is TRBJ1-6, the V gene TRBV11-1, with 7 bases lining up with TRBD1. This CDR3 contains 15 residues. Germline-derived CDR1 and CDR2 are SGHAT and FQDESV (reference sequence). V lost 5 bases, J lost 2 bases, and 3 bases stayed unmatched.